These 24 T cell receptor beta chains were all obtained from the same sample, sequenced in a study of Graves' ophthalmopathy and Graves' hyperthyroidism. TCR beta CDR3 regions were amplified from RNA transcripts. A first-round RT-PCR used HTBI primers, followed by a second-round multiplex PCR. TCRdb re-called the multiplex PCR reads with MiXCR, one entry per CDR3 protein. There are some 410,000 distinct CDR3 sequences in the sample; 21% occur only once, and 2.5% to 3.5% lies in the top ten. Sequencing was performed on peripheral blood. Receptors originate from a woman aged 18-29 years with stable Graves' hyperthyroidism.

This clonotype was seen ten or more times. The V and J genes are TRBV10-3 and TRBJ2-7; D possibly corresponds to TRBD1 (5 bases). The germline CDR1 and CDR2 sequences are ENHRY and SYGVKD. The CDR3 spans 14 residues. The V end lost 5 bases, the J end lost 2 bases, and 13 bases lay between the germline ends. The CDR3 DNA sequence: TGTGCCATCAGTCTTCGACAGTCACCCTACGAGCAGTACTTC. Translating it yields CAISLRQSPYEQYF.

This clonotype has a count of ten or more. The chain links TRBV6-2 or TRBV6-3 to TRBJ2-5, with 12 bases identical to TRBD2. This CDR3 comprises 18 residues. After removal of 6 bases from V and 4 bases from J, the junction contained 15 bases not matched to a gene. Per the germline V gene, CDR1 is MNHEY and CDR2 is SVGEGT. CDR3 DNA sequence: TGTGCCAGCAGGATAGCGGGACTAGCGGGCCCAAAACGAGAGACCCAGTACTTC. Translation gives CASRIAGLAGPKRETQYF.

There are many counts of this clonotype. For the CDR3, the DNA is TGTGCCAGTAGTACCGTCGGACGGACGCGGGAGCAGTACTTC. This sequence encodes CASSTVGRTREQYF. This chain joins TRBV19 and TRBJ2-7; D remains ambiguous. Trimming left V 4 bases short and J 7 bases short, with 17 bases between. The CDR3 sequence is 14 residues long. CDR1 and CDR2 from the germline V gene are LNHDA and SQIVND (reference sequence).

CDR3 bases: TGTGCCAGCAGTTTAGAGGGCCCGGGGTGGGAGCAGTACTTC. Protein sequence: CASSLEGPGWEQYF. The chain recombines TRBV12-3 or TRBV12-4 with TRBJ2-7; perhaps TRBD2 as D (5 bases). The CDR3 extends over 14 amino acids. V lost 1 base to trimming and J lost 7 bases, with 14 bases between them.

The J gene is TRBJ1-5, the V gene TRBV28, with unresolved D. Germline V gene lookup returns CDR1 MDHEN and CDR2 SYDVKM. V was shortened by 3 bases and J by 0 bases, with 12 bases between the two germline ends. CDR3 size: 16 residues. This CDR3 reads CASSFLGGDSNQPQHF. Written as DNA, the CDR3 is TGTGCCAGCAGTTTTCTAGGCGGGGATAGCAATCAGCCCCAGCATTTT.

V is TRBV7-8 and J is TRBJ2-7; D is ambiguous. V lost 1 base and J 3 bases, leaving 10 bases between the germline ends. The CDR3 sequence is 14 residues long. CDR1 SGHVS and CDR2 FQNEAQ come from the germline V gene. CDR3 protein: CASSLVPPGYEQYF. The CDR3 coding sequence is TGTGCCAGCAGCTTAGTCCCGCCGGGCTACGAGCAGTACTTC.

This clonotype was observed many times. The chain recombines TRBV12-3 or TRBV12-4 with TRBJ2-7, with unresolved D. The germline V and J ends were trimmed by 8 bases and 6 bases, with 17 bases remaining between them. CDR3 size: 13 residues. The CDR3 region is CASGNPVVREQYF. CDR3 sequence (DNA): TGTGCCAGCGGGAACCCAGTGGTTCGCGAGCAGTACTTC.

In this sample, this clonotype turned up many times. This chain links TRBV28 with TRBJ2-2; unclear D gene. Germline V gene data show CDR1 as MDHEN and CDR2 as SYDVKM. V was cut by 7 bases and J by 5 bases, with 11 bases left in between. This CDR3 region has 13 residues. The CDR3: CASNLKATGELFF. As DNA, the CDR3 is TGTGCCAGCAACCTAAAAGCGACCGGGGAGCTGTTTTTT.

Many counts were recorded for this clonotype. The V gene is TRBV20-1, the J gene TRBJ1-5; 7 bases match TRBD1. This CDR3 has 13 amino acids. V shed 5 bases and J 5 bases; nucleotides not matched to a gene: 6. Germline V gene data show CDR1 as DFQATT and CDR2 as SNEGSKA (reference sequence). The CDR3 DNA reads as TGCAGTGCTCTTGACAGGGACCATCAGCCCCAGCATTTT. This sequence encodes CSALDRDHQPQHF.

This clonotype was detected only a few times. The J gene is TRBJ2-2, the V gene TRBV20-1; tentatively, D is TRBD2 (7 bases). CDR1 is DFQATT, CDR2 SNEGSKA, per germline (reference sequence). CDR3 length: 15 residues. V was cut by 1 base and J by 4 bases, with 13 bases left in between. Here the CDR3 reads CSARVAGAGTGELFF. The CDR3, as DNA: TGCAGTGCTAGAGTGGCGGGGGCGGGCACCGGGGAGCTGTTTTTT.

This chain joins TRBV30 and TRBJ2-7, with 8 bases lining up with TRBD1. CDR1 is GTSNPN, CDR2 SVGIG, per germline (reference sequence). The CDR3 runs 13 residues. J gave up 3 bases and V 5 bases, and 6 bases lay outside the gene matches. CDR3 DNA: TGTGCCTGGTTGGACAGGGAGGACTACGAGCAGTACTTC. Its protein is CAWLDREDYEQYF.

This clonotype was seen many times. The chain uses TRBV28 and TRBJ2-5, with 10 bases that match TRBD2. Losses at the gene ends were 3 bases for V and 5 bases for J; bases not matched to a gene: 9. The CDR3 runs 16 residues. Germline V gene lookup returns CDR1 MDHEN and CDR2 SYDVKM. The CDR3 reads CASSFPGTSEAETQYF. The DNA of the CDR3 is TGTGCCAGCAGTTTCCCCGGGACTAGCGAAGCGGAGACCCAGTACTTC.

This clonotype was counted a few times. This chain joins TRBV28 and TRBJ2-7; D gene ambiguous. From germline, CDR1 is MDHEN and CDR2 SYDVKM. V dropped 2 bases and J dropped 9 bases, with 8 bases sitting between them. The CDR3 has 11 amino acids. CDR3 residues: CASSLPPRQYF. The CDR3 nucleotides read TGTGCCAGCAGTTTACCACCCAGGCAGTACTTC.

This clonotype has more than one count but fewer than ten. The chain couples TRBV2 to TRBJ1-6, with TRBD1 identical over 8 bases. Germline CDR1 SNHLY, CDR2 FYNNEI. This CDR3 is 14 amino acids long. The V segment lost 8 bases and the J segment 10 bases; nucleotides outside the gene matches: 10. CDR3: CASAAGTGRSPLHF. In nucleotides, the CDR3 is TGTGCCAGCGCCGCCGGGACAGGAAGGTCACCCCTCCACTTT.

This clonotype was found many times. The chain links TRBV30 to TRBJ1-2, with D unresolved. CDR1 and CDR2 from the germline V gene are GTSNPN and SVGIG (reference sequence). Trimming cost V 1 base and J 4 bases, with 7 bases left between them. This CDR3 comprises 12 residues. CDR3 sequence reads: CAWSAWGYGYTF. DNA for the CDR3: TGTGCCTGGAGTGCCTGGGGCTATGGCTACACCTTC.

This clonotype has a count of ten or more. The V gene is TRBV2, the J gene TRBJ2-7; D is possibly TRBD2 (6 bases). V lost 2 bases to trimming and J lost 2 bases, with 13 bases between them. CDR1 is SNHLY and CDR2 is FYNNEI in the germline V gene. The CDR3 spans 15 residues. CDR3 DNA sequence: TGTGCCAGCAGTGAAAGGAGGGCTAGCGCCTACGAGCAGTACTTC. Residues: CASSERRASAYEQYF.

This clonotype was recorded at least ten times. The rearrangement joins TRBV5-5 to TRBJ2-2; D perhaps matches TRBD2 (7 bases). V lost 4 bases, J lost 2 bases, and 15 bases lay in between. Germline CDR1 SGHKS, CDR2 YYEKEE (reference sequence). This CDR3 contains 16 residues. CDR3 amino acids: CASSGGGGVNTGELFF. CDR3 DNA: TGTGCCAGCAGCGGGGGCGGGGGCGTAAACACCGGGGAGCTGTTTTTT.

This clonotype was counted at least ten times. V usage is TRBV6-5 and J usage is TRBJ1-2; no clear D. The V gene lost 7 bases and the J gene lost 2 bases, with 17 bases spanning the gap. CDR3 size: 15 residues. The germline V gene has CDR1 MNHEY and CDR2 SVGAGI. DNA for the CDR3: TGTGCCAGCAATTATCAAGGAACAGAGAACTATGGCTACACCTTC. This encodes CASNYQGTENYGYTF.

Ten or more counts support this clonotype. The rearrangement links TRBV20-1 to TRBJ1-3; D is ambiguous. The V end lost 2 bases, the J end lost 1 base, and 6 bases lay between the germline ends. This CDR3 is built from 13 residues. The V gene's germline CDR1 is DFQATT and CDR2 SNEGSKA (reference sequence). CDR3 DNA: TGCAGTGCTAGATTTGGATCTGGAAACACCATATATTTT. It specifies CSARFGSGNTIYF.

The V gene is TRBV10-3, the J gene TRBJ1-2; D perhaps matches TRBD1 (5 bases). Germline loops: CDR1 ENHRY, CDR2 SYGVKD. This CDR3 comprises 15 residues. Deletions cut 4 bases from V and 2 bases from J, with 14 bases between. CDR3 nucleotide sequence: TGTGCCATCAGTGGGGATAGGGGTTCCAACTATGGCTACACCTTC. Amino acid sequence: CAISGDRGSNYGYTF.

J is TRBJ1-5 and V is TRBV12-3 or TRBV12-4; a weak D match, TRBD1 (5 bases). Between the trimmed V and J ends, which lost 6 bases and 5 bases, there was a span of 11 bases. The CDR3 sequence is 13 residues long. CDR3 region: CASRPQGDQPQHF. CDR3 nucleotide sequence: TGTGCCAGCAGACCTCAGGGAGATCAGCCCCAGCATTTT.

This clonotype has a count of ten or more. This chain uses TRBV20-1 with TRBJ2-7; TRBD1 agrees at 7 bases. The V gene's germline CDR1 is DFQATT and CDR2 SNEGSKA (reference sequence). Trimming cost V 2 bases and J 3 bases; bases outside gene matches: 13. The length of the CDR3 is 16 residues. CDR3 nucleotide sequence: TGCAGTGCTAGATCCTCCATTTTCCGGGACAGCTACGAGCAGTACTTC. Its translation is CSARSSIFRDSYEQYF.

The chain has TRBV7-8 and TRBJ2-2; TRBD2 aligns across 13 bases. CDR1 and CDR2 (germline): SGHVS, FQNEAQ. The CDR3 length is 16 residues. The trim removed 5 bases at V and 7 bases at J, leaving 7 bases unmatched. CDR3 loop: CASSPRLAGGIGELFF. CDR3 nucleotide sequence: TGTGCCAGCAGCCCAAGACTAGCGGGAGGCATCGGGGAGCTGTTTTTT.

This clonotype showed up many times. The V call is TRBV7-9, the J call TRBJ2-7; the match to TRBD2 covers 11 bases. The junction had 1 base not matched to a gene; V was cut back by 1 base and J by 2 bases. This CDR3 region has 15 residues. Germline CDR1 and CDR2: SEHNR and FQNEAQ (reference sequence). Here the CDR3 reads CASSLVLAGAYEQYF. The CDR3 coding sequence is TGTGCCAGCAGCTTAGTACTAGCGGGAGCCTACGAGCAGTACTTC.